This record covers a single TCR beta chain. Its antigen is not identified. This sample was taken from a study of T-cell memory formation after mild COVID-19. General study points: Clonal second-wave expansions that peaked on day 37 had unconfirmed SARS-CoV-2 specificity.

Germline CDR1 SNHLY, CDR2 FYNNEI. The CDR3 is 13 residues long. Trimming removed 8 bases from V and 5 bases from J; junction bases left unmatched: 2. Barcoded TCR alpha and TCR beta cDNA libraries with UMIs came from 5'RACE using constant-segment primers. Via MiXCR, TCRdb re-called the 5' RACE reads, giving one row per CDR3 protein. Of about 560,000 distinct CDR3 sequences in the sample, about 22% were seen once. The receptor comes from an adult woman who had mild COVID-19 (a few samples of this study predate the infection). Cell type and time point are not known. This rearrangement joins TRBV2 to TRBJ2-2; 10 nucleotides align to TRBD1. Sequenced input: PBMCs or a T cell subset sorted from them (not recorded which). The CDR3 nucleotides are TGTGCCAGCGGGGACAGGGGAACCGGGGAGCTGTTTTTT. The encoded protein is CASGDRGTGELFF.